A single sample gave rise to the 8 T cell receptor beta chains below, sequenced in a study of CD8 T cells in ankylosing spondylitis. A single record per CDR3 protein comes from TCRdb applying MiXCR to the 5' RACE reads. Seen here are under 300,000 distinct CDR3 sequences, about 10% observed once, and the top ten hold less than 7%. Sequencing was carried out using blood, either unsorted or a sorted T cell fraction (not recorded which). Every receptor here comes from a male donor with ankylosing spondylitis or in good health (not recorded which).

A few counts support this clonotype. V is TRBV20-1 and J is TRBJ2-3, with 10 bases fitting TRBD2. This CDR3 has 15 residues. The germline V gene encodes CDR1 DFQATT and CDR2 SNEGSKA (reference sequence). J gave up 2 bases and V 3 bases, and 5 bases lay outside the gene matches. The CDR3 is CSASLLAGATDTQYF. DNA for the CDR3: TGCAGTGCTAGTCTCCTAGCGGGAGCCACAGATACGCAGTATTTT.

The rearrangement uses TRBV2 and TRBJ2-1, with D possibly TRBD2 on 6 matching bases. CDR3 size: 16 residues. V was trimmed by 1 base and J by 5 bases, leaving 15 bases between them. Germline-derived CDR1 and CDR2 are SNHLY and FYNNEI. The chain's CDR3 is CASSEEASVQDNEQFF. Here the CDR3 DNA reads TGTGCCAGCAGTGAAGAGGCTAGCGTGCAAGACAATGAGCAGTTCTTC.

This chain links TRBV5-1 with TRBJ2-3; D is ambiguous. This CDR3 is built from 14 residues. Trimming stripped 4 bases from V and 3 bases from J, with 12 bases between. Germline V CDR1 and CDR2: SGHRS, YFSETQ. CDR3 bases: TGCGCCAGCAGCCGGCTCGAAGGGACAGATACGCAGTATTTT. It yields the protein CASSRLEGTDTQYF. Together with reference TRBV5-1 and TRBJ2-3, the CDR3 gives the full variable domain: KAGVTQTPRYLIKTRGQQVTLSCSPISGHRSVSWYQQTPGQGLQFLFEYFSETQRNKGNFPGRFSGRQFSNSRSEMNVSTLELGDSALYLCASSRLEGTDTQYFGPGTRLTVL.

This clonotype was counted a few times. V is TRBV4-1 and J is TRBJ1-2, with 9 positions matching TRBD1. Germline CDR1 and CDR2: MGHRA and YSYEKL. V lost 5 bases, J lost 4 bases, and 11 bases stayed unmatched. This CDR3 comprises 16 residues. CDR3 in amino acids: CASSSNSRTGVYGYTF. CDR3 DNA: TGCGCCAGCAGCTCAAATTCTCGGACAGGGGTCTATGGCTACACCTTC.

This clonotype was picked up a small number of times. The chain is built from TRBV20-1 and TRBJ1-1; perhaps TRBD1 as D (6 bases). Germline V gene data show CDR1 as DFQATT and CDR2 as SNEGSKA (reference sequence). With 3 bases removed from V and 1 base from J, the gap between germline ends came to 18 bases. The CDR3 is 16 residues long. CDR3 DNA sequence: TGCAGTGCTAGGGTTGGCTGGGGACACAAGAACACTGAAGCTTTCTTT. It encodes CSARVGWGHKNTEAFF.

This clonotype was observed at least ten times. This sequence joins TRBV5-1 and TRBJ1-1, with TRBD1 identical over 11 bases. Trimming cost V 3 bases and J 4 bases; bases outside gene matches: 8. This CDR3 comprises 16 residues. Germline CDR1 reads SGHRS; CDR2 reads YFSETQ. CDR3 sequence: CASSSGQGATGTEAFF. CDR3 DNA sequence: TGCGCCAGCAGCTCCGGACAGGGGGCTACGGGCACTGAAGCTTTCTTT.

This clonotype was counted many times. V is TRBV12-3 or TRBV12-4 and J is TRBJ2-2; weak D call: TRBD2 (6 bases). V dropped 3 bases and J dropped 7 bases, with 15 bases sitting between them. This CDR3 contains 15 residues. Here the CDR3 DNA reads TGTGCCAGCAGTTTTTCGGAGGGTTACATCGGGGAGCTGTTTTTT. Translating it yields CASSFSEGYIGELFF.

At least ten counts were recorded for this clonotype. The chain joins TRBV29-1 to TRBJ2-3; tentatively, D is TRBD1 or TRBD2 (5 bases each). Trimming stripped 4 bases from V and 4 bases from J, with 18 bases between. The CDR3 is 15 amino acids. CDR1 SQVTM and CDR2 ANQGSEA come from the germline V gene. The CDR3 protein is CSVVRSGAFSDTQYF. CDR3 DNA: TGCAGCGTTGTTCGATCCGGGGCGTTTTCAGATACGCAGTATTTT.